The text below deals with one TCR beta chain. Under the authors' procedure: Using reference gene primer amplification, nucleated cell counts were estimated. TCRdb's copy holds only in-frame clones and misses some; the assay was immunoSEQ multiplex PCR. Clone size and the V and J calls come from that table; the DNA yielded D and trimming. The table includes around 150,000 clones, about 85% detected once. The record originates from a study of blood T cell repertoires in COVID-19. On the study more broadly: The study drew acute and convalescent COVID-19 samples from the United States, Italy and Spain. T cells, B-cell-depleted T cells, or PBMCs supplied cDNA or gDNA.

The sample taken for sequencing was peripheral blood. The source is a human donor with acute or convalescent COVID-19. The donor label of this sample is uncertain.

Here the CDR3 DNA reads TGTGCCAGCAGCCCTGACAGGGGGCGCACCCACGAGCAGTACTTC. It specifies CASSPDRGRTHEQYF. The genes are TRBV6-4 and TRBJ2-7; 10 nucleotides match TRBD1. Per the germline V gene, CDR1 is MRHNA and CDR2 is SNTAGT. Trimming at V came to 6 bases and at J to 5 bases, leaving 10 bases not matched to a gene. The CDR3 runs to 15 residues.